The 7 T cell receptor beta chains given below trace back to one sample, sequenced in a study of neoadjuvant nivolumab and ipilimumab in lung cancer. The assay was immunoSEQ multiplex PCR, and TCRdb's table has in-frame clones only and misses some. The sample holds about 38,000 clones; roughly 89% are singletons and the top ten take approximately 3.4%. The sample in question was peripheral blood, obtained before neoadjuvant nivolumab, alone or with ipilimumab. These receptors came from an adult with non-small cell lung cancer.

This clone was detected only once. CDR3 in amino acids: CSVREGLAGYTDTQYF. For the CDR3, the DNA is TGCAGCGTTCGAGAGGGTCTAGCGGGATACACAGATACGCAGTATTTT. V is TRBV29-1 and J is TRBJ2-3, with 9 bases lining up with TRBD2. CDR3 size: 16 residues. The ends lost 5 bases at V and 2 bases at J; junction bases unmatched: 11. Germline CDR1 SQVTM, CDR2 ANQGSEA.

In its sample, this clone was seen once. This chain uses TRBV5-1 with TRBJ2-3; 7 bases map to TRBD2. Germline V gives CDR1 SGHRS, CDR2 YFSETQ. The junction had 15 bases not matched to a gene; V was cut back by 3 bases and J by 5 bases. The CDR3 runs 17 residues. DNA of the CDR3: TGCGCCAGCAGCTGGACTAGGCTACGGGAGACGAGAGATACGCAGTATTTT. Translated: CASSWTRLRETRDTQYF.

This chain links TRBV6-5 with TRBJ1-5; D is perhaps TRBD1 (5 bases). In germline, CDR1 is MNHEY, CDR2 SVGAGI. The ends were cut back, 2 bases at V and 2 bases at J, with 7 bases in the middle. The CDR3 extends over 14 amino acids. The CDR3 bases are TGTGCCAGCAGTTACGACAGTGGCAATCAGCCCCAGCATTTT. It encodes CASSYDSGNQPQHF.

The chain carries TRBV9 and TRBJ2-7; tentatively, D is TRBD2 (6 bases). The V gene's germline CDR1 is SGDLS and CDR2 YYNGEE. V lost 0 bases to trimming and J lost 5 bases, with 15 bases between them. The CDR3 is 15 residues long. CDR3 loop: CASSVGVPPGDEQYF. Here the CDR3 DNA reads TGTGCCAGCAGCGTAGGTGTCCCCCCGGGGGACGAGCAGTACTTC.

The chain combines TRBV30 with TRBJ1-5, with TRBD1 identical over 10 bases. CDR3 length equals 15 residues. V lost 0 bases, J lost 5 bases, and 4 bases stayed unmatched. Germline CDR1 reads GTSNPN; CDR2 reads SVGIG (reference sequence). The chain's CDR3 is CAWSVGGTGDQPQHF. The CDR3 nucleotides are TGTGCCTGGAGTGTCGGCGGGACAGGGGATCAGCCCCAGCATTTT.

The chain is built from TRBV10-3 and TRBJ2-5, with 9 nucleotides matching TRBD2. Germline V gene data show CDR1 as ENHRY and CDR2 as SYGVKD. Germline trimming cut 6 bases from V and 5 bases from J; bases unmatched to any gene: 10. The CDR3 runs 15 residues. The CDR3: CAISPLAGASETQYF. CDR3 coding DNA: TGTGCCATCAGCCCGTTAGCGGGAGCGTCGGAGACCCAGTACTTC.

The chain links TRBV29-1 to TRBJ1-1; D is unclear. The germline gives CDR1 SQVTM, CDR2 ANQGSEA. The CDR3 extends over 13 amino acids. The ends were cut back, 3 bases at V and 6 bases at J, with 14 bases in the middle. The CDR3 DNA sequence: TGCAGCGTTGAGACTGGGGAGAAGGCTGAAGCTTTCTTT. Residues: CSVETGEKAEAFF.